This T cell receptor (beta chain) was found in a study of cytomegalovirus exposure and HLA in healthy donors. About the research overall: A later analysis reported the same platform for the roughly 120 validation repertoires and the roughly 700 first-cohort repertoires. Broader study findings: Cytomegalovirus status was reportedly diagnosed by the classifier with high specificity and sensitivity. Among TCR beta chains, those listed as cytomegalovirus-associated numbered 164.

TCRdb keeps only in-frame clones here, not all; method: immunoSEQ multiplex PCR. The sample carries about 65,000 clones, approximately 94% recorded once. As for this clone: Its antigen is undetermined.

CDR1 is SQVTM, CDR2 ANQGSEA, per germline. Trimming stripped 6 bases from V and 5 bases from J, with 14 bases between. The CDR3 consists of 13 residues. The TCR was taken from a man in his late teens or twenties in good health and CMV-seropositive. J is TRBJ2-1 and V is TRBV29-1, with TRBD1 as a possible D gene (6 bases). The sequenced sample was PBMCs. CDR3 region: CSVDRDTHNEQFF. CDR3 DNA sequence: TGCAGCGTCGACCGGGACACTCACAATGAGCAGTTCTTC.